These 26 T cell receptor beta chains originate from one sample sequenced in a study of blood T cell repertoires in COVID-19. The table came from immunoSEQ multiplex PCR; TCRdb's copy has only in-frame clones and leaves some out. The table includes under 250,000 clones, approximately 83% detected once. Sample: peripheral blood. These receptors were collected from an older woman with acute or convalescent COVID-19.

This clone was seen a few times. The CDR3 protein is CASSKLDREETQYF. The CDR3 DNA sequence: TGTGCCAGCAGCAAATTGGACAGAGAAGAGACCCAGTACTTC. The chain couples TRBV21-1 to TRBJ2-5; the DNA was not used to check the table's D call, TRBD1. TRBV21-1 is annotated as a pseudogene. The CDR3 loop spans 14 amino acids.

This chain joins TRBV6-2 or TRBV6-3 and TRBJ2-1, with 10 positions matching TRBD1. Looked up from germline, CDR1 is MNHEY and CDR2 is SVGEGT. This CDR3 has 16 residues. J gave up 3 bases and V 2 bases, and 4 bases lay outside the gene matches. The CDR3 sequence: CASSYPTGGDYNEQFF. The CDR3 DNA reads TGTGCCAGCAGTTACCCGACAGGGGGCGACTACAATGAGCAGTTCTTC.

V is TRBV7-2 and J is TRBJ2-3; D gene ambiguous. The CDR3 runs 13 residues. The germline V gene encodes CDR1 SGHTA and CDR2 FQGNSA. Trimming removed 4 bases at V and 0 bases at J, with 5 bases between. The DNA of the CDR3 is TGTGCCAGCAGCTCCCCAAGCACAGATACGCAGTATTTT. Protein product: CASSSPSTDTQYF.

The V call is TRBV5-1, the J call TRBJ2-1; the D gene is possibly TRBD2 (6 bases). The CDR3 consists of 15 residues. Trimming took off 4 bases at V and 0 bases at J, with 11 bases between the two ends. The germline CDR1 and CDR2 sequences are SGHRS and YFSETQ. For the CDR3, the DNA is TGCGCCAGCAGCCCATTAGCGGCCTCCTACAATGAGCAGTTCTTC. The encoded protein is CASSPLAASYNEQFF.

The chain uses TRBV7-9 and TRBJ1-1, with 11 bases identical to TRBD1. The V gene end was trimmed by 4 bases and the J gene end by 4 bases; junction bases not matched to a gene: 5. The CDR3 is made up of 15 amino acids. The V gene's germline CDR1 is SEHNR and CDR2 FQNEAQ (reference sequence). In DNA, the CDR3 is TGTGCCAGCAGCTCACGGGACAGGGGGTTCACTGAAGCTTTCTTT. As protein: CASSSRDRGFTEAFF.

V is TRBV20-1 and J is TRBJ2-1; D may be TRBD2 (6 bases). The CDR3 extends over 14 amino acids. The V gene lost 3 bases and the J gene lost 6 bases, with 15 bases spanning the gap. Germline V gene lookup returns CDR1 DFQATT and CDR2 SNEGSKA (reference sequence). CDR3 protein: CSASPGGVPNEQFF. In nucleotides, the CDR3 is TGCAGTGCTAGTCCGGGCGGGGTCCCCAATGAGCAGTTCTTC.

This chain connects TRBV29-1 to TRBJ2-7, with D perhaps matching TRBD1 (6 bases). Germline lookup yields CDR1 SQVTM and CDR2 ANQGSEA. Trimming cost V 3 bases and J 0 bases, with 9 bases left between them. The CDR3 has 13 residues. CDR3 nucleotide sequence: TGCAGCGTTGAGACAGGTTTCTCCTACGAGCAGTACTTC. Protein: CSVETGFSYEQYF.

The V call is TRBV5-4, the J call TRBJ2-6; D is ambiguous. CDR3 length: 15 residues. V was pared by 4 bases and J by 2 bases, with 10 bases between. Per the germline V gene, CDR1 is SGHNT and CDR2 is YYREEE (reference sequence). The CDR3 here is CASSQRATGANVLTF. Written as DNA, the CDR3 is TGTGCCAGCAGCCAACGTGCGACTGGGGCCAACGTCCTGACTTTC. Full variable domain (missing parts from reference TRBV5-4 and TRBJ2-6): ETGVTQSPTHLIKTRGQQVTLRCSSQSGHNTVSWYQQALGQGPQFIFQYYREEENGRGNFPPRFSGLQFPNYSSELNVNALELDDSALYLCASSQRATGANVLTFGAGSRLTVL.

The rearrangement uses TRBV2 and TRBJ1-4; D gene ambiguous. Germline CDR1 SNHLY, CDR2 FYNNEI. The CDR3 runs to 13 residues. With 6 bases removed from V and 7 bases from J, the gap between germline ends came to 12 bases. The chain's CDR3 is CASRNGFGEKLFF. CDR3 in DNA: TGTGCCAGCAGAAACGGTTTCGGTGAAAAACTGTTTTTT.

V is TRBV9 and J is TRBJ1-4, with 7 bases aligning to TRBD1. With 3 bases clipped from V and 8 bases from J, the junction kept 7 bases outside the gene matches. Germline V gives CDR1 SGDLS, CDR2 YYNGEE. CDR3 length: 14 residues. The CDR3 reads CASSETGVEEKLFF. As DNA, the CDR3 is TGTGCCAGCAGCGAAACAGGGGTTGAGGAAAAACTGTTTTTT.

The rearrangement joins TRBV18 to TRBJ1-1; tentatively, D is TRBD1 (5 bases). V dropped 3 bases and J dropped 0 bases, with 14 bases sitting between them. This CDR3 has 16 amino acids. Germline V CDR1 and CDR2: KGHSH, LQKENI. CDR3 region: CASSPSGIGMNTEAFF. CDR3 bases: TGTGCCAGCTCACCTTCAGGGATCGGAATGAACACTGAAGCTTTCTTT.

Only a few counts were recorded for this clone. V is TRBV4-2 and J is TRBJ2-1, with 8 bases aligning to TRBD1. V shed 4 bases, J shed 5 bases, and the junction held 7 bases outside the gene matches. The CDR3 covers 15 residues. Germline V gene lookup returns CDR1 LGHNA and CDR2 YNFKEQ. The CDR3 DNA is TGTGCCAGCAGCCGGAGCAGGGGGCTCAACAATGAGCAGTTCTTC. Its protein product is CASSRSRGLNNEQFF.

The chain employs TRBV7-8 and TRBJ2-4; 8 bases fit TRBD1. Germline-derived CDR1 and CDR2 are SGHVS and FQNEAQ. Trimming removed 5 bases from V and 0 bases from J; junction bases left unmatched: 12. The CDR3 spans 18 residues. CDR3 sequence reads: CASSPRGTGELAKNIQYF. The DNA for the CDR3 is TGTGCCAGCAGCCCTCGCGGGACAGGAGAGTTAGCCAAAAACATTCAGTACTTC. Complete variable domain (other parts from reference TRBV7-8 and TRBJ2-4): GAGVSQSPRYKVAKRGQDVALRCDPISGHVSLFWYQQALGQGPEFLTYFQNEAQLDKSGLPSDRFFAERPEGSVSTLKIQRTQQEDSAVYLCASSPRGTGELAKNIQYFGAGTRLSVL.

This chain links TRBV5-1 with TRBJ2-4; TRBD2 might be the D (5 bases). Germline V lookup: CDR1 SGHRS, CDR2 YFSETQ. The CDR3 totals 15 residues. V was shortened by 2 bases and J by 8 bases, with 17 bases between the two germline ends. The CDR3 region is CASSFTRGEKDIQYF. DNA for the CDR3: TGCGCCAGCAGCTTTACTAGAGGTGAAAAGGACATTCAGTACTTC.

The chain is built from TRBV29-1 and TRBJ1-2; the D is unclear. V lost 7 bases and J lost 2, with 11 bases in between. This CDR3 is built from 12 residues. In germline, CDR1 is SQVTM, CDR2 ANQGSEA. This CDR3 reads CSGEKPNYGYTF. The CDR3 nucleotides read TGCAGCGGGGAGAAACCGAACTATGGCTACACCTTC.

The chain is built from TRBV9 and TRBJ2-3; tentative D call: TRBD1 (5 bases). The V gene's germline CDR1 is SGDLS and CDR2 YYNGEE. This CDR3 comprises 15 residues. The V end lost 0 bases, the J end lost 1 base, and 9 bases lay between the germline ends. CDR3: CASSVGLGRTDTQYF. The CDR3 coding sequence is TGTGCCAGCAGCGTAGGCTTGGGGCGCACAGATACGCAGTATTTT.

In its sample, this clone was seen many times. This chain uses TRBV6-5 with TRBJ1-2; D possibly corresponds to TRBD1 (5 bases). The CDR3 covers 14 residues. The V and J ends lost 6 bases and 2 bases respectively, with 13 bases between them. Germline V gene data show CDR1 as MNHEY and CDR2 as SVGAGI. In DNA form, the CDR3 reads TGTGCCAGCAGAGCCCCGGGGGGGAACTATGGCTACACCTTC. Translated: CASRAPGGNYGYTF.

The V call is TRBV6-1, the J call TRBJ1-4, with D possibly being TRBD1 (5 bases). Trimming stripped 3 bases from V and 8 bases from J, with 13 bases between. Germline V gives CDR1 MNHNS, CDR2 SASEGT. The CDR3 consists of 14 residues. The CDR3 is CASSDRPGHEKLFF. CDR3 in DNA: TGTGCCAGCAGTGACAGGCCAGGGCACGAAAAACTGTTTTTT.

The CDR3 bases are TGTGCCAGCACCTTGGGGCCTAGCGGGGGAAAGGAGACCCAGTACTTC. Translation gives CASTLGPSGGKETQYF. V gene TRBV7-9 combines with J gene TRBJ2-5, with 10 bases fitting TRBD2. V shed 7 bases and J 5 bases; nucleotides not matched to a gene: 13. Germline lookup yields CDR1 SEHNR and CDR2 FQNEAQ (reference sequence). This CDR3 region has 16 residues.

The chain has TRBV27 and TRBJ2-3; 9 nucleotides line up with TRBD2. Germline values: CDR1 MNHEY, CDR2 SMNVEV (reference sequence). The length of the CDR3 is 17 residues. The ends lost 1 base at V and 2 bases at J; junction bases unmatched: 7. The CDR3: CASSLFGGGANTDTQYF. CDR3 bases: TGTGCCAGCAGTTTATTTGGCGGGGGGGCAAACACAGATACGCAGTATTTT.

The DNA for the CDR3 is TGTGCCAGCAAACTTGGACAGGGGACAGATACGCAGTATTTT. It specifies CASKLGQGTDTQYF. The chain recombines TRBV6-5 with TRBJ2-3; 9 bases are a match to TRBD1. Germline CDR1 MNHEY, CDR2 SVGAGI. This CDR3 comprises 14 residues. V lost 7 bases and J lost 3; bases outside the gene matches: 5.

This chain uses TRBV5-8 with TRBJ1-2; 8 bases map to TRBD1. Germline loops: CDR1 SGHTS, CDR2 YDEGEE. V dropped 2 bases and J dropped 6; count of bases not matched to a gene: 6. CDR3 length: 14 amino acids. CDR3 sequence: CASSFWTGKNGYTF. In nucleotides, the CDR3 is TGTGCCAGCAGCTTCTGGACAGGGAAAAATGGCTACACCTTC.

V is TRBV4-2 and J is TRBJ1-1; D might be TRBD1 (6 bases). Germline values: CDR1 LGHNA, CDR2 YNFKEQ. The CDR3 extends over 15 amino acids. Trimming removed 10 bases from V and 6 bases from J, with 24 bases in between. In nucleotides, the CDR3 is TGTGCCACTGGGCAGGGGCAAACTAAAGGGGCTGAAGCTTTCTTT. Translation gives CATGQGQTKGAEAFF.

This clone was seen only a few times. V usage is TRBV4-1 and J usage is TRBJ2-2; D remains unclear. The CDR3 spans 15 residues. The V end was cut by 1 base, the J end by 0 bases, with 6 bases between. Germline CDR1 is MGHRA and CDR2 is YSYEKL. The CDR3 is CASSQGVANTGELFF. The CDR3 region has the DNA TGCGCCAGCAGCCAAGGCGTCGCGAACACCGGGGAGCTGTTTTTT.

This clone was seen a few times. V is TRBV19 and J is TRBJ1-1, with 10 bases fitting TRBD1. CDR1 is LNHDA, CDR2 SQIVND, per germline (reference sequence). Unmatched junction bases numbered 5, after V lost 9 bases and J lost 7 bases. The CDR3 has 12 amino acids. The CDR3 region has the DNA TGTGCCAGCGGACAGGGGGTCGGTGAAGCTTTCTTT. Translating it yields CASGQGVGEAFF.

This sequence joins TRBV5-1 and TRBJ2-2; 10 positions match TRBD1. This CDR3 is built from 16 residues. J was trimmed by 5 bases and V by 2 bases; bases with no gene match: 6. CDR1 SGHRS and CDR2 YFSETQ come from the germline V gene. CDR3 in DNA: TGCGCCAGCAGCTTCAGACAGGGGGCAACTACCGGGGAGCTGTTTTTT. Translated, it gives CASSFRQGATTGELFF.